This T cell receptor beta chain was sequenced in a study of blood T cell repertoires in COVID-19. About the research overall: T cells, B-cell-depleted T cells, or PBMCs supplied cDNA or gDNA.

In the original analysis: Cell counts per sample came from amplifying reference gene primers. Produced via immunoSEQ multiplex PCR; TCRdb's table is partial and in-frame only. V, J and clone size derive from that table, while D and trimming were established from the DNA sequence. The top ten clones hold over 2% of a sample with around 220,000 clones, 70% to 90% of them seen once. CDR3 length: 15 residues. V gave up 0 bases and J gave up 5 bases; unmatched junction bases: 3. Germline values: CDR1 SGHTA, CDR2 FQGNSA. The chain uses TRBV7-2 and TRBJ1-1; TRBD1 agrees at 10 bases. The origin of this receptor is a woman aged 45-60 years with acute or convalescent COVID-19. The sample was peripheral blood. The DNA of the CDR3 is TGTGCCAGCAGCTTAGCGATGGACAGGGGGACTGAAGCTTTCTTT. Translated, it gives CASSLAMDRGTEAFF.